Here is one T cell receptor beta chain with its context. Antigen: not known. Here immunoSEQ multiplex PCR was the method, and the copy in TCRdb shows in-frame clones only, minus some. The sample holds about 120,000 clones, around 94% seen once. Trimming at V came to 4 bases and at J to 2 bases, leaving 5 bases not matched to a gene. Germline V gene lookup returns CDR1 MNHNY and CDR2 SVGAGI (reference sequence). The CDR3 spans 16 residues. This record belongs to a study of Tregs in tolerant kidney transplant recipients. Findings and limits, study-wide: No direct test of biological reproducibility was done here.

Sequences were obtained from CD4+ T cells from blood. The genes are TRBV6-6 and TRBJ2-5, with 12 positions matching TRBD2. The clonotype originates from a human donor in good health. For the CDR3, the DNA is TGTGCCAGCAGTTCACTAGCGGGGGGACGACAAGAGACCCAGTACTTC. Translated: CASSSLAGGRQETQYF.